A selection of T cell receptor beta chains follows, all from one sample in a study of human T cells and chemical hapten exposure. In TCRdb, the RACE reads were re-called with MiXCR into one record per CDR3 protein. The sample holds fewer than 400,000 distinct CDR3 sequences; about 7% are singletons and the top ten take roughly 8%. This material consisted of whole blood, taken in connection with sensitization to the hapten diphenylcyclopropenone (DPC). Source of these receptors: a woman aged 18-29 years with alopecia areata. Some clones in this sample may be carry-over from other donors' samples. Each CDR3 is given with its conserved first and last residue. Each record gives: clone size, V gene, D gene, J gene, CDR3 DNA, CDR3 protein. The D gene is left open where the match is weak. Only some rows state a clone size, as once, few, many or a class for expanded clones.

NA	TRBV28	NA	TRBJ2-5	TGTGCCAGCGGGGCAGGGCGGTGGGAGACCCAGTACTTC	CASGAGRWETQYF
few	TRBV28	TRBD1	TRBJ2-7	TGTGCCAGCAGGGGTGGGACAGAAGAAAGTTACGAGCAGTACTTC	CASRGGTEESYEQYF
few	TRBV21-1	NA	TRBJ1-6	TGTGCCAGCAGCAAAGTAGGGACAGGGCGGAATTCACCCCTCCACTTT	CASSKVGTGRNSPLHF
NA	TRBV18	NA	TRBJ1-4	TGTGCCAGCTCCGCACCAGGCACGGCGGGGGCTAATGAAAAACTGTTTTTT	CASSAPGTAGANEKLFF
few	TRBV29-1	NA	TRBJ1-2	TGCAGCGTTGAAGATCTTAAGGACAAGGGAAATCCCAGAGGTCGCGGCTACACCTTC	CSVEDLKDKGNPRGRGYTF
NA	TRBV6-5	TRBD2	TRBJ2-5	TGTGCCAGCAGTTACTCCCTTGCGGGGAGGGGAGAGACCCAGTACTTC	CASSYSLAGRGETQYF
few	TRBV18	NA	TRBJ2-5	TGTGCCAGCTCACCCCAGACAGGGAGGGAGACCCAGTACTTC	CASSPQTGRETQYF
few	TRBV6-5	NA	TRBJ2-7	TGTGCCAGCAGTTACTCGGCAGTCGGGGTCGCCTACGAGCAGTACTTC	CASSYSAVGVAYEQYF
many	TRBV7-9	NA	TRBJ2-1	TGTGCCAGCAGCTTGGATGGTGCCCTAAATGAGCAGTTCTTC	CASSLDGALNEQFF
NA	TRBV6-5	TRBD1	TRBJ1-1	TGTGCCAGCAGTTACCGGACAGGGCTGAACACTGAAGCTTTCTTT	CASSYRTGLNTEAFF
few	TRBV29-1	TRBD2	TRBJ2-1	TGCAGCGTTGAATCTCCGACTAGCGGGGGGGCCCTCTCCTACAATGAGCAGTTCTTC	CSVESPTSGGALSYNEQFF
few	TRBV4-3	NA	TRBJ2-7	TGCGCCAGCAGCCAAGATGAAGGAGCCTACGAGCAGTACTTC	CASSQDEGAYEQYF
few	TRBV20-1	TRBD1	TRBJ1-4	TGCAGCCCCGAAGGGGGCTCGGTAGAAAAACTGTTTTTT	CSPEGGSVEKLFF
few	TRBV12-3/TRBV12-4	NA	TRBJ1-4	TGTGCCAGCAGTTTACACTTCCCCTCCACGCTCATGGAAGGTGAAAAACTGTTTTTT	CASSLHFPSTLMEGEKLFF
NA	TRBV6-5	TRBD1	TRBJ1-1	TGTGCCAGCAGTTTGTACCTCAGGGGGTGGGCTGAAGCTTTCTTT	CASSLYLRGWAEAFF
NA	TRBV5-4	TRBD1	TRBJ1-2	TGTGCCAGCAGCCCCCCCCGGACAGGGGCTGGCTACACCTTC	CASSPPRTGAGYTF
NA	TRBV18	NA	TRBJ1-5	TGTGCCAGCTCACCGTCGACCCACCTTAGCAATCAGCCCCAGCATTTT	CASSPSTHLSNQPQHF
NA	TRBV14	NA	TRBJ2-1	TGTGCCAGCAGCCAAGCGGTGAGTGAGCAGTTCTTC	CASSQAVSEQFF
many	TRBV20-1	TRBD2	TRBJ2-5	TGCAGTGCAGGACTAGATATTCAAGAGACCCAGTACTTC	CSAGLDIQETQYF
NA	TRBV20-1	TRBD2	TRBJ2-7	TGCAGTGCCCCAGGGAGGGAAACCTACGAGCAGTACTTC	CSAPGRETYEQYF
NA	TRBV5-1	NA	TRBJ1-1	TGCGCCAGCAGCTTGGCGGGCAGGTCGCGCGTTAACACTGAAGCTTTCTTT	CASSLAGRSRVNTEAFF
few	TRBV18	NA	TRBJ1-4	TGTGCCAGCTCACCGCGTGGGCCCGGGACCTCTAATGAAAAACTGTTTTTT	CASSPRGPGTSNEKLFF
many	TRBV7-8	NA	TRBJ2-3	TGTGCCAGCAGCTTAGGCGTCGAGGGTTCCCCCAGGGATACGCAGTATTTT	CASSLGVEGSPRDTQYF
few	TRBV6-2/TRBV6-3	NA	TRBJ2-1	TGTGCCAGCAGTTCCCGCCAGGGGAGCGACAATGAGCAGTTCTTC	CASSSRQGSDNEQFF
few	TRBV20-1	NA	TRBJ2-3	TGCAGTGCTAGAGATCGGTTTGCGGGGGCAGGCACAGATACGCAGTATTTT	CSARDRFAGAGTDTQYF
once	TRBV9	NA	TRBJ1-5	TGTGCCAGCAGCGTAGGCGCCGACAATCAGCCCCAGCATTTT	CASSVGADNQPQHF
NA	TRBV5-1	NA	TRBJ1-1	TGCGCCAGCAGCTTGTGGGCCAGGGCCTTACCTGAAGCTTTCTTT	CASSLWARALPEAFF
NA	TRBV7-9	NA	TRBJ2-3	TGTGCCAGCAGCTTAGCCGGTGGCTCCCTCACAGATACGCAGTATTTT	CASSLAGGSLTDTQYF
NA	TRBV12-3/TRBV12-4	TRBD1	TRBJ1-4	TGTGCCAGCAGGGGCGGACAGGGGGCTATAGGGGGAAAACTGTTTTTT	CASRGGQGAIGGKLFF
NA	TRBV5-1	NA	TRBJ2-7	TGCGCCAGCAGCTATGGTGGACAGACGGCCTACGAGCAGTACTTC	CASSYGGQTAYEQYF
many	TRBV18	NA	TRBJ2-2	TGTGCCAGCTCACCCGTCCGGGGTCACACCGGGGAGCTGTTTTTT	CASSPVRGHTGELFF
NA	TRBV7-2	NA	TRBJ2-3	TGTGCCAGCAGCTTAAGGCTCACAGATACGCAGTATTTT	CASSLRLTDTQYF
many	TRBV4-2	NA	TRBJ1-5	TGTGCCAGCAGCCAAGAACGGGGCCAGCCCCAGCATTTT	CASSQERGQPQHF
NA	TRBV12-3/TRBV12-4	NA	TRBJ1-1	TGTGCCAGCTGTTTAATCTACTACACTGAAGCTTTCTTT	CASCLIYYTEAFF
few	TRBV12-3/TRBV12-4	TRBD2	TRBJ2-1	TGTGCCAGCACCGGGGGGGCCGGCAATGAGCAGTTCTTC	CASTGGAGNEQFF
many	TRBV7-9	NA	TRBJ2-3	TGTGCCAGCAGCGGAAACTCTAGCACAGATACGCAGTATTTT	CASSGNSSTDTQYF
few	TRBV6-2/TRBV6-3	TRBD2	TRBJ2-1	TGTGCCAGCAGCACTGTACGGGGGGACAATGAGCAGTTCTTC	CASSTVRGDNEQFF
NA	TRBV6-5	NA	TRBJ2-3	TGTGCCAGCATCCCAGGGGGGGGCCCCTCGGGTGATACGCAGTATTTT	CASIPGGGPSGDTQYF
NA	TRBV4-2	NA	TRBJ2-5	TGTGCCAGCAGCCACTGCAATTTACCTCAAGAGACCCAGTACTTC	CASSHCNLPQETQYF
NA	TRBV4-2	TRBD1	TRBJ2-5	TGTGCCAGCATGGCCCGGCGAGGGGGCAGGGAGACCCAGTACTTC	CASMARRGGRETQYF
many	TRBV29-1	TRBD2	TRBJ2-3	TGCAGCGTCGCATTCCTAGCGGGGGACCGCACAGATACGCAGTATTTT	CSVAFLAGDRTDTQYF
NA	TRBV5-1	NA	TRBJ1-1	TGCGCCAGCAGCTCCCGGGCAGGCGACACTGAAGCTTTCTTT	CASSSRAGDTEAFF
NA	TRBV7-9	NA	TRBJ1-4	TGTGCCAGCAGCGCGGGCCTAGCAACTAATGAAAAACTGTTTTTT	CASSAGLATNEKLFF
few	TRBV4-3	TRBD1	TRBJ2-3	TGCGCCAGCAGCCAAGAGTTTCAGGGGGGCACAGATACGCAGTATTTT	CASSQEFQGGTDTQYF
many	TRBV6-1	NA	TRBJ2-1	TGTGCCAGCAGTTTCCCCGGGATTCGGGAGCAGTTCTTC	CASSFPGIREQFF